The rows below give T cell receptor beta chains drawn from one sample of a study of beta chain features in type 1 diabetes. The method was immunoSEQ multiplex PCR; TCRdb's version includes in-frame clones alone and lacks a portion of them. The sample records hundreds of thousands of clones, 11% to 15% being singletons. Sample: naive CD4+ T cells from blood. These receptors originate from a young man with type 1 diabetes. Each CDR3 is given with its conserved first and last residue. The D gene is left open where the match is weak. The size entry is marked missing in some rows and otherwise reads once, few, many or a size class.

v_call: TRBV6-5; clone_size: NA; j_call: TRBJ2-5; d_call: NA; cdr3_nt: TGTGCCAGCAGTTACTCACCGCTCGGTGAGACCCAGTACTTC; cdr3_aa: CASSYSPLGETQYF
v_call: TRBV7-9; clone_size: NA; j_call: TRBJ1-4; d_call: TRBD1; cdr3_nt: TGTGCCAGCAGCTGGGACAGGGGGCTCAATGAAAAACTGTTTTTT; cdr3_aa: CASSWDRGLNEKLFF
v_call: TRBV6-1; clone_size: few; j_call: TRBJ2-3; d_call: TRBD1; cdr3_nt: TGTGCCAGCAGTGTCCGGGACAGGGGGGACACAGATACGCAGTATTTT; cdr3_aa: CASSVRDRGDTDTQYF
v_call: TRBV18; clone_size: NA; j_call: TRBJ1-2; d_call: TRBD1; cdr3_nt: TGTGCCAGCTCACTATCTCGACAGGGGCTTGGCTACACCTTC; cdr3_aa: CASSLSRQGLGYTF
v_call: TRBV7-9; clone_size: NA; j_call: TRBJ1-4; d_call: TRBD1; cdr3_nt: TGTGCCAGCAGACCAACAGGGGCTGAAAAACTGTTTTTT; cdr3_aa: CASRPTGAEKLFF
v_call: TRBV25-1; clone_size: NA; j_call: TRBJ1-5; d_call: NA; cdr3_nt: TGTGCCAGCAGTTCCGGGGGGGGCAATCAGCCCCAGCATTTT; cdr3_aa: CASSSGGGNQPQHF
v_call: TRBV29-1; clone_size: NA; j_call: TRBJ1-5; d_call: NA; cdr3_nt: TGCAGCGTTGAACTAGGGCTCAATCAGCCCCAGCATTTT; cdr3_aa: CSVELGLNQPQHF
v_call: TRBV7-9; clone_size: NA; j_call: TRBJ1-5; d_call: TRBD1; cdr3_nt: TGTGCCAGCAGCTTAGTGGGACAGGGCAATCAGCCCCAGCATTTT; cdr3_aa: CASSLVGQGNQPQHF
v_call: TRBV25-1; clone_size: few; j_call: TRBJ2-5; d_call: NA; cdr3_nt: TGTGCCAGCAGTGACGCGACAGGACAAGAGACCCAGTACTTC; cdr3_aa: CASSDATGQETQYF
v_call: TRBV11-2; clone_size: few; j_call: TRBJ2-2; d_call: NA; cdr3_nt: TGTGCCAGCAAGGAAGGGATTGCCGGGGAGCTGTTTTTT; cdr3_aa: CASKEGIAGELFF
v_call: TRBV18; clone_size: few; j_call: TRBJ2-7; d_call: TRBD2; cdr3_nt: TGTGCCAGCTCACCACGTAGTGCAGCGGGAGGCTACGAGCAGTACTTC; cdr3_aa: CASSPRSAAGGYEQYF
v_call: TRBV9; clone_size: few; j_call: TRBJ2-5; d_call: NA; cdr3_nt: TGTGCCAGCAGCGCTGGTGGGAACGGGGAGACCCAGTACTTC; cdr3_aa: CASSAGGNGETQYF
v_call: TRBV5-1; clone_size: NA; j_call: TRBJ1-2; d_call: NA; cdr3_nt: TGCGCCAGCAGCTTGGATTACTATGGCTACACCTTC; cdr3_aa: CASSLDYYGYTF
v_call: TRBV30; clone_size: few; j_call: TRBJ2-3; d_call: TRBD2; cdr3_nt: TGTGCCTGGAGTCTTAGCGGGGTTCCACGCGGAGATACGCAGTATTTT; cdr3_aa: CAWSLSGVPRGDTQYF
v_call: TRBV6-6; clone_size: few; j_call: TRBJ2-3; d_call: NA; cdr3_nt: TGTGCCAGCAGTTACTCGTTGGCAGAACACACAGATACGCAGTATTTT; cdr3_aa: CASSYSLAEHTDTQYF
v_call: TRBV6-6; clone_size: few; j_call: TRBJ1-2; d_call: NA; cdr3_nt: TGTGCCAGCAGATACAGGGTCTCATCAAATGGCTACACCTTC; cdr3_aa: CASRYRVSSNGYTF
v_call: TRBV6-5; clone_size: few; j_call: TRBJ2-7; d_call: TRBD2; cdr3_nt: TGTGCCAGCAGTTCCACCTCTAGCGGGAGCTCCTACGAGCAGTACTTC; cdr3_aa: CASSSTSSGSSYEQYF
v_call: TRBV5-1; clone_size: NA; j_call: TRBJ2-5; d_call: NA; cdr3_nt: TGCGCCAGCAGCTTGAGTGAGACCCAGTACTTC; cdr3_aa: CASSLSETQYF
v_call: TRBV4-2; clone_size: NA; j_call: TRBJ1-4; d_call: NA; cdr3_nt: TGTGCCAGCAGCCAAGGAGGGCCAACTAATGAAAAACTGTTTTTT; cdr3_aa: CASSQGGPTNEKLFF
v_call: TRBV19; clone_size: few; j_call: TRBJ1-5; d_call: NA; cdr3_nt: TGTGCCAGTAGTATAGATAAGGGTGGCCAGCATTTT; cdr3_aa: CASSIDKGGQHF
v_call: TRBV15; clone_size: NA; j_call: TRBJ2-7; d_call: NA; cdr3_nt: TGTGCCACCAGCAGAGCGGCGGGACGAACATACGAGCAGTACTTC; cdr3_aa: CATSRAAGRTYEQYF
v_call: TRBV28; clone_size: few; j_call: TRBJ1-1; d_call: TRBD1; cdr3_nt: TGTGCCAGCAGTTCCCCAGGGGGCACTGAAGCTTTCTTT; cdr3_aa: CASSSPGGTEAFF
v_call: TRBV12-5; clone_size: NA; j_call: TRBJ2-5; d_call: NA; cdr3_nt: TGTGCTAGTGGTTTGGTACTGGACAGCCAAGAGACCCAGTACTTC; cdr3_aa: CASGLVLDSQETQYF
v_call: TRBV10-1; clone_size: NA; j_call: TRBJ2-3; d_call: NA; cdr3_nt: TGCGCCAGCAGTGATCAGCGTAGCACAGATACGCAGTATTTT; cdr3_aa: CASSDQRSTDTQYF
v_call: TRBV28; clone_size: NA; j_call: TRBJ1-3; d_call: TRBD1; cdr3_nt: TGTGCCAGTTCTGACAGGGTTTCTGGAAACACCATATATTTT; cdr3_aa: CASSDRVSGNTIYF
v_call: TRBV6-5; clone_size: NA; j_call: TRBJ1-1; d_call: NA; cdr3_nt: TGTGCCAGCAGTTACTCGGCGAACACTGAAGCTTTCTTT; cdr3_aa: CASSYSANTEAFF
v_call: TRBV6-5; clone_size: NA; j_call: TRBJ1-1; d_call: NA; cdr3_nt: TGTGCCAGCAGTTACTCGAGTCGGAACACTGAAGCTTTCTTT; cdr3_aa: CASSYSSRNTEAFF
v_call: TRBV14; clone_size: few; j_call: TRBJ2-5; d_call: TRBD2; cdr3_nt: TGTGCCAGCAGCCGAGTGGGACAACTAGCGGTTGGGGAGACCCAGTACTTC; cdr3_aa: CASSRVGQLAVGETQYF
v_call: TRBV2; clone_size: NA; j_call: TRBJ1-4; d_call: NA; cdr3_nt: TGTGCCAGCAGTGAAGCGCTTCACGGAGGGGAAAAACTGTTTTTT; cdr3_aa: CASSEALHGGEKLFF
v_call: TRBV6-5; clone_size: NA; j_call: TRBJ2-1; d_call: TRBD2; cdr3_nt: TGTGCCAGCAGTTACCGGGCTAGCGGTAATGAGCAGTTCTTC; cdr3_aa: CASSYRASGNEQFF
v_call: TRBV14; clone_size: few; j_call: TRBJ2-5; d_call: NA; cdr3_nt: TGTGCCAGCAGCCAAGCCCCAGCGACCCAGTACTTC; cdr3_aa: CASSQAPATQYF
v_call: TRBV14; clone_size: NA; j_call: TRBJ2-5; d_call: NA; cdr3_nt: TGTGCCAGCAGCCAAGAACTGCGAGAGACCCAGTACTTC; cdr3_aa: CASSQELRETQYF
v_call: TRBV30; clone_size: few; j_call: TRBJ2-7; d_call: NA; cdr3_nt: TGTGCCTGGAGTCACGGGACAAAGAGCTCCTACGAGCAGTACTTC; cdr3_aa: CAWSHGTKSSYEQYF
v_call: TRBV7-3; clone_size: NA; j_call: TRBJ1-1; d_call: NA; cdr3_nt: TGTGCCAGCAGCTTAACTGGGGAGAACACTGAAGCTTTCTTT; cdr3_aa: CASSLTGENTEAFF
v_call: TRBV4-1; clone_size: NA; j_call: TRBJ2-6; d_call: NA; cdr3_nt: TGCGCCAGCAGCCGGCTCGGGTCTGGGGCCAACGTCCTGACTTTC; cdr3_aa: CASSRLGSGANVLTF
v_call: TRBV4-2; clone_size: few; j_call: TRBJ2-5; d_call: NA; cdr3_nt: TGTGCCAGCAGCCAAGATATGGGAGAGACCCAGTACTTC; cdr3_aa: CASSQDMGETQYF
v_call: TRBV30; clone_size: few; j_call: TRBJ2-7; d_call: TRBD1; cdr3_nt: TGTGCCTGGAGTATATTGACAGGGCCTTACGAGCAGTACTTC; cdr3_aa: CAWSILTGPYEQYF
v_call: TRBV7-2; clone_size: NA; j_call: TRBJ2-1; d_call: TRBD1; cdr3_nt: TGTGCCAGCAGCCTGACAGGGATGGGTAGGAACAATGAGCAGTTCTTC; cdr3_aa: CASSLTGMGRNNEQFF
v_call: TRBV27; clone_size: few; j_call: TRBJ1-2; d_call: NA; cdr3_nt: TGTGCCAGCAGCACGGGCCCCCGACGGGCCTATGGCTACACCTTC; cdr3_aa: CASSTGPRRAYGYTF
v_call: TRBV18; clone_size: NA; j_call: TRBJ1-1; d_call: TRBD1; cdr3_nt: TGTGCCAGCTCACCAGGGACAGGGGCTGAAGCTTTCTTT; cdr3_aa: CASSPGTGAEAFF
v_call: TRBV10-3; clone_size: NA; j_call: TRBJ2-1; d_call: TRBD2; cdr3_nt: TGTGCCATCAGTGGAACCGGGACTAGCGTTTACAATGAGCAGTTCTTC; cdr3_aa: CAISGTGTSVYNEQFF
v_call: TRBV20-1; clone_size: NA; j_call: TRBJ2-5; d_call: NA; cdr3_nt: TGCAGTGCTAGCGGGCCTAGGACCCAGTACTTC; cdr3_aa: CSASGPRTQYF